These T cell receptor beta chains were read from a single sample in a study of neoadjuvant anti-PD-1 for oral cavity cancer. Assay used: immunoSEQ multiplex PCR; TCRdb lists only in-frame clones, some missing. This sample has 13,000 to 15,000 clones, with approximately 74% found just once. The source was PBMCs, collected after nivolumab (anti-PD-1) treatment. These receptors were obtained from a person aged 35-79 years with oral cavity squamous cell carcinoma. CDR3s include the opening cysteine and the closing phenylalanine or tryptophan. The order of the fields is D gene, V gene, J gene, clone size, CDR3 protein. The D gene is left open where the match is weak. Size tells how often a clone was seen (once, few, many) or the class of an expanded clone, and some rows leave it out.

TRBD2	TRBV6-5	TRBJ2-7	once	CASSPPGGRGGEQYF
TRBD1	TRBV5-8	TRBJ2-5	.	CASSLGSAQGAPETQYF
.	TRBV6-5	TRBJ2-7	.	CASRARGFPYEQYF
.	TRBV6-5	TRBJ1-5	.	CASSYAGSNQPQHF
.	TRBV6-1	TRBJ2-2	.	CASSFTGELFF
.	TRBV9	TRBJ2-7	.	CASSPGEAYEQYF
TRBD1	TRBV29-1	TRBJ1-1	.	CSVTQGFGTEAFF
.	TRBV20-1	TRBJ2-5	.	CSARRETQYF
.	TRBV19	TRBJ1-5	.	CASSIGGGGNQPQHF
TRBD1	TRBV25-1	TRBJ1-1	.	CASSEYGTGGTEAFF
.	TRBV5-1	TRBJ2-7	.	CASSLRGGYEQYF
TRBD1	TRBV18	TRBJ1-2	.	CASSAQGDGYTF
.	TRBV11-2	TRBJ1-2	.	CASSGGVGGYGYTF
.	TRBV28	TRBJ2-3	once	CASHMQGRFPDTQYF
.	TRBV6-1	TRBJ2-7	.	CASSESIGPHYEQYF
.	TRBV19	TRBJ1-2	.	CASSSRGRDDRRYGYTF
TRBD1	TRBV6-1	TRBJ2-7	.	CASSPRDRAREQYF
TRBD1	TRBV5-4	TRBJ2-5	.	CASSASGTGKLRGETQYF
.	TRBV14	TRBJ2-5	few	CASSQDRRTQYF
TRBD1	TRBV7-9	TRBJ1-5	.	CASSSSGTGSNQPQHF
.	TRBV9	TRBJ2-5	.	CASSVSGAGETQYF
.	TRBV25-1	TRBJ2-3	.	CASSELGMGGTDTQYF
.	TRBV5-6	TRBJ1-5	.	CASSLGGGSNQPQHF
.	TRBV6-1	TRBJ1-5	.	CASLLNSNQPQHF
TRBD1	TRBV6-5	TRBJ1-5	.	CASSPGDRFNQPQHF
.	TRBV7-9	TRBJ2-1	.	CASRQAFYNEQFF
.	TRBV19	TRBJ1-1	.	CASSIGAGRDLNTEAFF
.	TRBV13	TRBJ1-1	.	CASSLGPLMNTEAFF
TRBD2	TRBV19	TRBJ2-3	.	CASSISGGPSDTQYF
TRBD2	TRBV5-6	TRBJ2-7	.	CASSRVSGGYEQYF
.	TRBV2	TRBJ2-4	.	CASSGVAGDTNIQYF
.	TRBV5-5	TRBJ2-7	.	CASSFRTDGIYEQYF
.	TRBV7-2	TRBJ2-7	.	CASSFSYEQYF
.	TRBV5-6	TRBJ2-7	.	CASSSDGQADYEQYF
TRBD1	TRBV19	TRBJ2-7	.	CASSDRADEQYF
.	TRBV30	TRBJ2-5	.	CAWSKETQYF
TRBD1	TRBV7-9	TRBJ1-2	few	CASGDRNSLYGYTF
.	TRBV10-3	TRBJ2-7	.	CAISGGSYEQYF
TRBD2	TRBV28	TRBJ2-7	few	CATWTSAGSYEQYF
TRBD1	TRBV11-2	TRBJ2-2	.	CASRQGGGGELFF
.	TRBV27	TRBJ1-2	once	CASSLSFQVSSGYTF
TRBD1	TRBV7-8	TRBJ2-5	.	CASSPINTPGQFNTQETQYF
.	TRBV6-5	TRBJ1-2	once	CASLGHQDYGYTF
TRBD2	TRBV6-4	TRBJ2-3	.	CASRVTSGRTCTDTQYF
.	TRBV20-1	TRBJ2-3	once	CTPGADTQYF
TRBD2	TRBV7-9	TRBJ2-4	.	CASSRREGDLAKNIQYF
TRBD1	TRBV7-8	TRBJ2-3	.	CASSLNGQGKWTDTQYF
.	TRBV7-9	TRBJ2-1	.	CASSPPRTAYNEQFF
TRBD1	TRBV19	TRBJ1-1	.	CASSTRDRNTEAFF
TRBD2	TRBV2	TRBJ2-3	few	CASSDLAGASSTDTQYF
TRBD1	TRBV2	TRBJ2-2	.	CASRLAGTGVAGELFF
TRBD1	TRBV9	TRBJ1-5	.	CASSVGQNQPQHF
TRBD2	TRBV6-6	TRBJ2-7	.	CASNQREGLAGEQYF
.	TRBV18	TRBJ1-5	few	CASSPQQGGGQPQHF
.	TRBV4-1	TRBJ2-7	.	CASSRLPTGLNEQYF
.	TRBV6-6	TRBJ1-4	.	CASSSGPTNEKLFF
.	TRBV15	TRBJ1-5	.	CATSSVGRGRQPQHF
TRBD2	TRBV5-1	TRBJ2-5	.	CASSLGTSGSRETQYF
.	TRBV19	TRBJ1-1	.	CAGRGGAGGTEAFF